The 3 T cell receptor beta chains reported below all come from one sample, sequenced in a study of identical twins. TCRdb fed the 5' RACE reads into MiXCR, producing one record per CDR3 protein. The sample lists around 530,000 distinct CDR3 sequences, around 15% seen once, with 0.35% to 0.45% in the top ten. In addition, the sample was reused for a study of yellow fever vaccine responses in identical twins.

Material: CD4+ T cells sorted from blood. These receptors came from a woman in her late teens or twenties in good health.

The genes are TRBV11-1 and TRBJ2-1; 14 positions match TRBD2. Germline trimming cut 6 bases from V and 3 bases from J; bases unmatched to any gene: 10. In germline, CDR1 is SGHAT, CDR2 FQDESV (reference sequence). The CDR3 loop spans 18 amino acids. In nucleotides, the CDR3 is TGTGCCAGCAGACCCATTCGACTAGCGGGAGGGCTCTACAATGAGCAGTTCTTC. Residues: CASRPIRLAGGLYNEQFF.

This clonotype showed up just a few times. This chain links TRBV4-1 with TRBJ2-1; D tentatively reads TRBD1 or TRBD2 (5 bases each). V gave up 0 bases and J gave up 4 bases, with 13 bases separating them. The CDR3 consists of 16 residues. Looked up from germline, CDR1 is MGHRA and CDR2 is YSYEKL. The CDR3 reads CASSQDFTGAYNEQFF. CDR3 sequence (DNA): TGCGCCAGCAGCCAAGATTTTACCGGGGCGTACAATGAGCAGTTCTTC.

The chain combines TRBV11-3 with TRBJ2-5; TRBD2 is a possible D gene (5 bases). V lost 4 bases and J 0 bases, leaving 15 bases between the germline ends. Germline V lookup: CDR1 SGHNT, CDR2 YENEEA. CDR3 size: 16 residues. CDR3: CASSSGERSYQETQYF. The DNA of the CDR3 is TGTGCCAGCAGCTCTGGGGAGCGGTCGTACCAAGAGACCCAGTACTTC.